This TCR beta chain was observed in a study of T cells after yellow fever vaccination. Study context: Some fractions had low cell numbers, and these were prepared with SMART-Seq v4 Ultra Low Input.

TCRdb re-called the 5' RACE reads through MiXCR, storing one row per CDR3 protein. The sample consists of about 580,000 distinct CDR3 sequences, roughly a sixth of them appearing once. As regards this clonotype: Its antigen is unidentified.

Study-wide results and caveats: Although the secondary response was weaker, it peaked faster, at day 5 versus 15. A minor fraction of clonotypes spanned both CD4 and CD8 compartments.

V was cut by 1 base and J by 4 bases, with 16 bases left in between. The CDR3 totals 16 residues. This specimen was PBMCs, taken around 5 days after the first yellow fever vaccination. The chain links TRBV12-3 or TRBV12-4 to TRBJ1-2; D possibly corresponds to TRBD1 (6 bases). This receptor was taken from a man between 18 and 35 years old who received the YFV17D yellow fever vaccine. CDR3 amino acids: CASSLEAPQGGYGYTF. The CDR3 bases are TGTGCCAGCAGTTTAGAGGCCCCACAGGGTGGCTATGGCTACACCTTC.